A selection of T cell receptor beta chains follows, all from one sample in a study of CD8 T cells in ankylosing spondylitis. TCRdb reanalysed the 5' RACE reads using MiXCR and keeps one entry per CDR3 protein. The repertoire has approximately 440,000 distinct CDR3 sequences, about a sixth of them found once; the top ten carry approximately 1%. Input material: blood, either unsorted or a sorted T cell fraction (not recorded which). The receptors were sampled from a male donor with ankylosing spondylitis. Both conserved end residues are part of each CDR3.

cdr3_aa,j_call,v_call
CASSFRRTSETYEQYF,TRBJ2-7,TRBV7-2
CSAPHRGLGGQYF,TRBJ2-7,TRBV20-1
CASRPGTGGHEQFF,TRBJ2-1,TRBV10-1
CASSQDPLGLFGRGQKVEAFF,TRBJ1-1,TRBV4-1
CASSLGRGRYGYTF,TRBJ1-2,TRBV12-3/TRBV12-4
CASSDSGTGGALDYGYTF,TRBJ1-2,TRBV6-4
CSARVQGNEQFF,TRBJ2-1,TRBV20-1
CASSFQDNSPLHF,TRBJ1-6,TRBV7-8
CASSLVWLENIQYF,TRBJ2-4,TRBV5-6
CASSQDLPEGGGSPLHF,TRBJ1-6,TRBV4-3
CASSYFTSGAAWGEQFF,TRBJ2-1,TRBV6-2/TRBV6-3
CASRRESNQPQHF,TRBJ1-5,TRBV2
CASSPRGGPGTDTQYF,TRBJ2-3,TRBV18
CASSEAVDFRLEQFF,TRBJ2-1,TRBV6-1
CASSANREFPEAFF,TRBJ1-1,TRBV27
CASSLSRTGLGTDTQYF,TRBJ2-3,TRBV7-9
CASRLAGGKSNEQFF,TRBJ2-1,TRBV2
CSARDFQGQGATAFF,TRBJ1-1,TRBV20-1
CSVAPPGGTNTEAFF,TRBJ1-1,TRBV29-1
CASSLGPGVWETQYF,TRBJ2-5,TRBV7-2
CASSYRVSQPQHF,TRBJ1-5,TRBV7-2
CASSWVGAVTDTQYF,TRBJ2-3,TRBV12-3/TRBV12-4
CAISESTEIDEQYF,TRBJ2-7,TRBV10-3
CASSLVGLEQFF,TRBJ2-1,TRBV7-6
CASSLLGGLEAFF,TRBJ1-1,TRBV12-3/TRBV12-4
CASSLSQGRGNTEAFF,TRBJ1-1,TRBV28
CASSQGGSGANVLTF,TRBJ2-6,TRBV4-3
CASSSWSSYNEQFF,TRBJ2-1,TRBV27
CASTAQIGLVDEQFF,TRBJ2-1,TRBV2
CASSFEGVGNQPQHF,TRBJ1-5,TRBV5-1
CASSLGLASELQETQYF,TRBJ2-5,TRBV5-5
CASSGQGGSYEQYF,TRBJ2-7,TRBV5-1
CATIRRDSAAKNIQYF,TRBJ2-4,TRBV24-1
CASSHGLVGGVELFF,TRBJ2-2,TRBV3-1
CASRIRGGGETQYF,TRBJ2-5,TRBV27
CASSLNGRGSDTQYF,TRBJ2-3,TRBV7-3
CASSQVRGVGAQYF,TRBJ2-5,TRBV3-1
CASSLGLAGVEQYF,TRBJ2-7,TRBV7-2
CASSYDSFQETQYF,TRBJ2-5,TRBV12-3/TRBV12-4
CASRFASSTGELFF,TRBJ2-2,TRBV5-1
CASSQEFSGGTASYEQYF,TRBJ2-7,TRBV4-3
CASSRLIGENTGELFF,TRBJ2-2,TRBV5-6
CSVEKQGKETQYF,TRBJ2-5,TRBV29-1
CASSTRAPGDEQFF,TRBJ2-1,TRBV6-2/TRBV6-3
CASSHPRGGTGERETQYF,TRBJ2-5,TRBV4-1
CASSCGDRVVTGGNQPQHF,TRBJ1-5,TRBV11-2
CASSVGGSWGETQYF,TRBJ2-5,TRBV9
CASSPLGAGGETQYF,TRBJ2-5,TRBV5-1
CASSKTDGAGNEQFF,TRBJ2-1,TRBV11-2
CSASFFGNSPLHF,TRBJ1-6,TRBV20-1
CASSQEGQYNSPLHF,TRBJ1-6,TRBV4-1
CASSLEGVNYGYTF,TRBJ1-2,TRBV12-3/TRBV12-4
CASSPQFSGKGSGANVLTF,TRBJ2-6,TRBV11-1
CASSQDREAYNEQFF,TRBJ2-1,TRBV5-4
CATKTATGVNEQYF,TRBJ2-7,TRBV10-3
CASSYPAGGLGYEQYF,TRBJ2-7,TRBV6-2/TRBV6-3
CASSLNQGTNQETQYF,TRBJ2-5,TRBV13
CSAWDTNTEAFF,TRBJ1-1,TRBV20-1
CASKFGVGEQFF,TRBJ2-1,TRBV12-3/TRBV12-4
CASSPRQGSRQPQHF,TRBJ1-5,TRBV12-3/TRBV12-4